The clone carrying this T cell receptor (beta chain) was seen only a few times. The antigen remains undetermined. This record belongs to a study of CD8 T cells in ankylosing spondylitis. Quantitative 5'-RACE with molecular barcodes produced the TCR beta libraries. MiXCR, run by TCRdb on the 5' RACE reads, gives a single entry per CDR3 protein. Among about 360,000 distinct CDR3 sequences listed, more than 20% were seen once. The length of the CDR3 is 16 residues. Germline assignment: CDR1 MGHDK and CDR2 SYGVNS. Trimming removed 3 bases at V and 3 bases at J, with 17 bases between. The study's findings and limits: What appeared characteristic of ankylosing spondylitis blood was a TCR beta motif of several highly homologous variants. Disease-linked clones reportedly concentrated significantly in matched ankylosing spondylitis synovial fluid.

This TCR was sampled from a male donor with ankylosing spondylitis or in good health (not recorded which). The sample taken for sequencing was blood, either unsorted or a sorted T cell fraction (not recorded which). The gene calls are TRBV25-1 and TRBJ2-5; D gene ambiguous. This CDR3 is CASSDPRTQLKETQYF. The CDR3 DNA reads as TGTGCCAGCAGTGACCCCCGGACCCAACTCAAAGAGACCCAGTACTTC.